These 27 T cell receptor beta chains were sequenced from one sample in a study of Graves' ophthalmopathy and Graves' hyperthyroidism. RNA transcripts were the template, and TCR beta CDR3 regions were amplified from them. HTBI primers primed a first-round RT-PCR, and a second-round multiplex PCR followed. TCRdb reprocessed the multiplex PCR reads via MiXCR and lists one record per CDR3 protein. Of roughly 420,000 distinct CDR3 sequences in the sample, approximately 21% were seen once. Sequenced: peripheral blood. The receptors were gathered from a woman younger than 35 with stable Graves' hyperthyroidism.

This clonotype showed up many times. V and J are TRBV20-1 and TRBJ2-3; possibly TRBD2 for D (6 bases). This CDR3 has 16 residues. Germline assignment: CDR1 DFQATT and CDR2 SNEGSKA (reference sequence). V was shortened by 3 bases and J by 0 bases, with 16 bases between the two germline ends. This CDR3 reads CSASAASVSSTDTQYF. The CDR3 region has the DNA TGCAGTGCTAGCGCGGCTAGCGTATCTAGCACAGATACGCAGTATTTT.

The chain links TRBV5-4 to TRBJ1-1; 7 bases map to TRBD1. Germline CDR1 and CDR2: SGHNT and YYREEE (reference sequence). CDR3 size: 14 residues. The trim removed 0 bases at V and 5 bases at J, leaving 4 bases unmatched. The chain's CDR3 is CASSLVRGRTEAFF. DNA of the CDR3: TGTGCCAGCAGCTTGGTCAGGGGGAGAACTGAAGCTTTCTTT.

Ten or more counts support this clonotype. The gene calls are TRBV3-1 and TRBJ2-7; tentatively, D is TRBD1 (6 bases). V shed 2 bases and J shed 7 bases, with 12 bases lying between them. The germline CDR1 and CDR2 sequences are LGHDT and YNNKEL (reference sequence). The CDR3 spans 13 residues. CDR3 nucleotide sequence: TGTGCCAGCAGCCAATACGCCCAGGGGGAGCAGTACTTC. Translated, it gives CASSQYAQGEQYF.

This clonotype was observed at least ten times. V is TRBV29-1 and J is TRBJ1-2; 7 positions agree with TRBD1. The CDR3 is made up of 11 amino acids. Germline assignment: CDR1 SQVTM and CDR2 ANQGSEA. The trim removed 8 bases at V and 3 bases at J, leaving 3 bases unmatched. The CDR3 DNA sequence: TGCAGCTCTACAGGGGACTATGGCTACACCTTC. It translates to CSSTGDYGYTF. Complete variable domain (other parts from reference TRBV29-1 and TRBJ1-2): SAVISQKPSRDICQRGTSLTIQCQVDSQVTMMFWYRQQPGQSLTLIATANQGSEATYESGFVIDKFPISRPNLTFSTLTVSNMSPEDSSIYLCSSTGDYGYTFGSGTRLTVV.

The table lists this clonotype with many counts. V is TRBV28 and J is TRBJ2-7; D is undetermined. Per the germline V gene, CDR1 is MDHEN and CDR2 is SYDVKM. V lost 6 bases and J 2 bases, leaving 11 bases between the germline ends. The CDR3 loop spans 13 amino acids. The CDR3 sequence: CASRSFSPYEQYF. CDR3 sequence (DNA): TGTGCCAGCAGATCTTTCTCCCCCTACGAGCAGTACTTC.

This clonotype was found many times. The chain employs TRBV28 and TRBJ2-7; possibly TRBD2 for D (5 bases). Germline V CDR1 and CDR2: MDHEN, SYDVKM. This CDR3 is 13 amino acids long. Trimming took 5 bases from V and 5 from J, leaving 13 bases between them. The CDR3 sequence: CASSRGPLDEQYF. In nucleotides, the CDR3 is TGTGCCAGCAGTAGAGGGCCACTTGACGAGCAGTACTTC.

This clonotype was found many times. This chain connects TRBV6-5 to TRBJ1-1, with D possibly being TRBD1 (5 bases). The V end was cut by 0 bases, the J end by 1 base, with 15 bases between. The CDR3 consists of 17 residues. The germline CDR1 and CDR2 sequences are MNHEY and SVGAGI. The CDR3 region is CASSYSRLGVWNTEAFF. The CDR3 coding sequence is TGTGCCAGCAGTTACTCGAGGCTAGGGGTGTGGAACACTGAAGCTTTCTTT.

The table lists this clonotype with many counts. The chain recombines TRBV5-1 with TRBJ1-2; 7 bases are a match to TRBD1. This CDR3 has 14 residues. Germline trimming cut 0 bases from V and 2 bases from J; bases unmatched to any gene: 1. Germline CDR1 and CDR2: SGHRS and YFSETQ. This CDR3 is CASSLAGQNYGYTF. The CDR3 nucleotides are TGCGCCAGCAGCTTGGCGGGACAGAACTATGGCTACACCTTC.

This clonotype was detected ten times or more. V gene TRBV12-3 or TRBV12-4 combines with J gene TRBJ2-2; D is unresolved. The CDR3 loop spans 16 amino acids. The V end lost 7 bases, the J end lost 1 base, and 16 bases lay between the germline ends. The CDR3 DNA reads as TGTGCCAGCATCTACGACCCGACTTGGAACACCGGGGAGCTGTTTTTT. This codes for CASIYDPTWNTGELFF.

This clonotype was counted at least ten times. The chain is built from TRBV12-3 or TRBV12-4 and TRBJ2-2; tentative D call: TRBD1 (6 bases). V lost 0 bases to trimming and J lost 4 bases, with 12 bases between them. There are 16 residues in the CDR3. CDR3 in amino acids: CASSLAWGLGTGELFF. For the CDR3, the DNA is TGTGCCAGCAGTTTAGCGTGGGGGCTGGGCACCGGGGAGCTGTTTTTT.

The CDR3 here is CSVDRVEETQYF. The CDR3 nucleotides read TGCAGCGTTGACAGGGTTGAAGAGACCCAGTACTTC. The chain uses TRBV29-1 and TRBJ2-5; the D gene is possibly TRBD1 (5 bases). CDR3 length equals 12 residues. Germline V gene data show CDR1 as SQVTM and CDR2 as ANQGSEA. Trimming cost V 3 bases and J 3 bases, with 8 bases left between them.

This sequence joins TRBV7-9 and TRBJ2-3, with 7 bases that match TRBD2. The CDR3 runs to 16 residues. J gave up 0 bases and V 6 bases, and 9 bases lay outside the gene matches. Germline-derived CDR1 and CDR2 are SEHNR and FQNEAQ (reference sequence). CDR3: CASRPTLATSTDTQYF. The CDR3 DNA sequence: TGTGCCAGCAGACCGACACTAGCGACTAGCACAGATACGCAGTATTTT.

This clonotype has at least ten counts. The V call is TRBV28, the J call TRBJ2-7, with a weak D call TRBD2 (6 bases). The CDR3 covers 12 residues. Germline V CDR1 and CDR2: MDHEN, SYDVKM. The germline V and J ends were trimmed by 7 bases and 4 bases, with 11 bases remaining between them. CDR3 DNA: TGTGCCAGCAACCGCGGGGTATACGAGCAGTACTTC. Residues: CASNRGVYEQYF.

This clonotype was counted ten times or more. The CDR3 here is CASRGPREQYF. The CDR3 DNA is TGTGCCAGCAGAGGGCCCCGGGAGCAGTACTTC. The chain couples TRBV7-8 to TRBJ2-7; D not resolved. Between the trimmed V and J ends, which lost 6 bases and 7 bases, there was a span of 10 bases. Germline CDR1 and CDR2: SGHVS and FQNEAQ. The CDR3 totals 11 residues. The full variable domain, its missing parts supplied by reference TRBV7-8 and TRBJ2-7, is GAGVSQSPRYKVAKRGQDVALRCDPISGHVSLFWYQQALGQGPEFLTYFQNEAQLDKSGLPSDRFFAERPEGSVSTLKIQRTQQEDSAVYLCASRGPREQYFGPGTRLTVT.

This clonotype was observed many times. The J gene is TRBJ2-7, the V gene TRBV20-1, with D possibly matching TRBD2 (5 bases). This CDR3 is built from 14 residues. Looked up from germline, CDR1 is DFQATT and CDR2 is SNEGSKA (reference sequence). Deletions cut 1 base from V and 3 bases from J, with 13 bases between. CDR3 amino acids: CSARVRGTLYEQYF. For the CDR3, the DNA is TGCAGTGCTAGAGTTCGGGGAACCCTCTACGAGCAGTACTTC.

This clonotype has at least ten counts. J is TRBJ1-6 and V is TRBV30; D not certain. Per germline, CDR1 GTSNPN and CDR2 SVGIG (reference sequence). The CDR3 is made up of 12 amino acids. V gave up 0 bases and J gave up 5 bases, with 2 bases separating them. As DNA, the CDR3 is TGTGCCTGGAGTGTGGATAATTCACCCCTCCACTTT. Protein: CAWSVDNSPLHF.

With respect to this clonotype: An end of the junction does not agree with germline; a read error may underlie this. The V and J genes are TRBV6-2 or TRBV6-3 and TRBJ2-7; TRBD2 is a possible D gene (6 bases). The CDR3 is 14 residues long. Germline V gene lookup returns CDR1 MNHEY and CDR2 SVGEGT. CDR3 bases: TGTGCCAGCAGTTTGGGACTGCCAAACTACGATCAGTACTTC. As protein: CASSLGLPNYDQYF.

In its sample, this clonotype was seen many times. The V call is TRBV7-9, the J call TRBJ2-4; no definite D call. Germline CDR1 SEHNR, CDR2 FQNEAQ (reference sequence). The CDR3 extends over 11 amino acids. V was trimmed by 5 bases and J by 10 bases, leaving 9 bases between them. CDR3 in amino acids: CASSPGGIQYF. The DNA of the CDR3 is TGTGCCAGCAGCCCAGGTGGGATTCAGTACTTC.

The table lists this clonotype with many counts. The CDR3 DNA sequence: TGTGCCAGCAGCTTAGAAGCAGGCCTCCAGTACTTC. Translation: CASSLEAGLQYF. The rearrangement joins TRBV7-9 to TRBJ2-7; D is undetermined. Trimming took 1 base from V and 10 from J, leaving 11 bases between them. CDR1 is SEHNR and CDR2 is FQNEAQ in the germline V gene (reference sequence). The CDR3 runs 12 residues.

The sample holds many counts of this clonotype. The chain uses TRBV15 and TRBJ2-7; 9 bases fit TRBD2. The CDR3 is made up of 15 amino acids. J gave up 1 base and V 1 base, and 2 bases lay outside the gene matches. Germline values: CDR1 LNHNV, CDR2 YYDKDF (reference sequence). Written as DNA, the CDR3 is TGTGCCACCAGCAGAGGACTAGCGGAGTCCTACGAGCAGTACTTC. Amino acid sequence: CATSRGLAESYEQYF.

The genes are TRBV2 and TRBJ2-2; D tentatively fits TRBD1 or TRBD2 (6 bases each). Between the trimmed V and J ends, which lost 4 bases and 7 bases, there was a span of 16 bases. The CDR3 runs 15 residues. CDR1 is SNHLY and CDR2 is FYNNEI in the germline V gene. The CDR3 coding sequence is TGTGCCAGCAGTGGACTGCCCGGGGGCATCGGGGAGCTGTTTTTT. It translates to CASSGLPGGIGELFF.

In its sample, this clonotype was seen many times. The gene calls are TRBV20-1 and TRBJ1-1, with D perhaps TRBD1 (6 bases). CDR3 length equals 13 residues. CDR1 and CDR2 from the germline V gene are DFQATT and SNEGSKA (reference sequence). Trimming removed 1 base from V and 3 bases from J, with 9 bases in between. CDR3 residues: CSARGRGDTEAFF. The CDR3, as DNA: TGCAGTGCTAGAGGGAGGGGGGACACTGAAGCTTTCTTT.

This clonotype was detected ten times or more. CDR3 in DNA: TGTGCCAGCAGCCTAGCGGGGTATTCCTACGAGCAGTACTTC. This gives the protein CASSLAGYSYEQYF. This chain uses TRBV13 with TRBJ2-7; 9 nucleotides align to TRBD2. Germline loops: CDR1 PRHDT, CDR2 FYEKMQ (reference sequence). J was trimmed by 1 base and V by 5 bases; bases with no gene match: 3. The CDR3 extends over 14 amino acids. Full variable domain (outside the CDR3, taken from reference TRBV13 and TRBJ2-7): AAGVIQSPRHLIKEKRETATLKCYPIPRHDTVYWYQQGPGQDPQFLISFYEKMQSDKGSIPDRFSAQQFSDYHSELNMSSLELGDSALYFCASSLAGYSYEQYFGPGTRLTVT.

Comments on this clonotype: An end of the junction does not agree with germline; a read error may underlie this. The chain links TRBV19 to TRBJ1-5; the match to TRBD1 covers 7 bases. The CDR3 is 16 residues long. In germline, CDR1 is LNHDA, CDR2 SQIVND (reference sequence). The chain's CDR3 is CVSSIDGRGFGQPQHF. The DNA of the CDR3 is TGTGTCAGTAGTATAGACGGCAGGGGGTTCGGTCAGCCCCAGCATTTT.

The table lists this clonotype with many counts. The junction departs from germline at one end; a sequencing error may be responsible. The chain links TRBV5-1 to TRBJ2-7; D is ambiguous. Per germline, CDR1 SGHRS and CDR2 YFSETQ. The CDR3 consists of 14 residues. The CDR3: CASSLDSLSYEQYF. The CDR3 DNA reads TGTGCCAGCAGCTTAGATTCCCTCTCCTACGAGCAGTACTTC.

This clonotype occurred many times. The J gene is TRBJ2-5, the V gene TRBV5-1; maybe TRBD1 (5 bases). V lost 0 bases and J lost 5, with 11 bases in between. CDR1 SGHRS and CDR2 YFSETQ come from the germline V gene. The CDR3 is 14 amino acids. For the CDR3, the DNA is TGCGCCAGCAGCTTGGTCCAGGGTGGTGAGACCCAGTACTTC. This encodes CASSLVQGGETQYF.

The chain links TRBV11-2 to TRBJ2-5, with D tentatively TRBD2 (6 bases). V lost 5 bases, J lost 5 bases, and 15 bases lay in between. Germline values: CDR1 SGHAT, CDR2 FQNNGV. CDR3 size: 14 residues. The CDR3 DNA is TGTGCCAGCAGCCGCGGGGCAGCGAGGGAGACCCAGTACTTC. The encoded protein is CASSRGAARETQYF.